These 24 T cell receptor beta chains share one sample of origin, sequenced in a study of T cell responses to AZD1222 COVID-19 vaccine. TCRdb's copy holds only in-frame clones and misses some; the assay was immunoSEQ multiplex PCR. The sample records roughly 99,000 clones, roughly nine tenths being singletons. Sequencing was performed on peripheral blood, taken 28 days after the second AZD1222 dose. The receptors shown here come from an adult who received the AZD1222 COVID-19 vaccine.

This rearrangement joins TRBV6-2 or TRBV6-3 to TRBJ2-7; 8 bases map to TRBD2. The CDR3 is made up of 15 amino acids. Germline assignment: CDR1 MNHEY and CDR2 SVGEGT. V was pared by 5 bases and J by 5 bases, with 11 bases of the junction left unmatched. The CDR3 DNA is TGTGCCAGCAGTCCGGCTAGCGGGCCGTTCCACGAGCAGTACTTC. This encodes CASSPASGPFHEQYF.

The chain has TRBV19 and TRBJ1-5; D remains unclear. There are 13 residues in the CDR3. Germline-derived CDR1 and CDR2 are LNHDA and SQIVND (reference sequence). V was trimmed by 3 bases and J by 7 bases, leaving 10 bases between them. In DNA, the CDR3 is TGTGCCAGTAGTATGGATTTGCGGCAGCCCCAGCATTTT. It translates to CASSMDLRQPQHF. Variable domain in full (rest from reference TRBV19 and TRBJ1-5): DGGITQSPKYLFRKEGQNVTLSCEQNLNHDAMYWYRQDPGQGLRLIYYSQIVNDFQKGDIAEGYSVSREKKESFPLTVTSAQKNPTAFYLCASSMDLRQPQHFGDGTRLSIL.

This clone was seen a single time. CDR3 sequence reads: CASSQGGAGGPDTQYF. CDR3 nucleotide sequence: TGCGCCAGCAGCCAGGGGGGAGCGGGAGGGCCAGATACGCAGTATTTT. The genes are TRBV4-3 and TRBJ2-3; TRBD2 matches 10 bases. Germline V CDR1 and CDR2: LGHNA, YSLEER. This CDR3 is 16 amino acids long. The V and J ends lost 3 bases and 4 bases, in that order; junction bases with no gene match: 7.

The J gene is TRBJ1-2, the V gene TRBV6-5; D gene ambiguous. This CDR3 is 13 amino acids long. V lost 0 bases and J lost 6, with 8 bases in between. Germline V gives CDR1 MNHEY, CDR2 SVGAGI. The CDR3 region has the DNA TGTGCCAGCAGTTACTCCAAGGAGAATGGCTACACCTTC. Translated, it gives CASSYSKENGYTF.

The V call is TRBV5-6, the J call TRBJ2-1; no firm D call. The germline V gene encodes CDR1 SGHDT and CDR2 YYEEEE. The CDR3 length is 13 residues. Trimming pared 2 bases from V and 2 bases from J, leaving 5 bases between. This CDR3 reads CASSFKTYNEQFF. DNA for the CDR3: TGTGCCAGCAGCTTCAAAACCTACAATGAGCAGTTCTTC.

This chain connects TRBV5-8 to TRBJ2-7; possibly TRBD2 for D (5 bases). The V end lost 4 bases, the J end lost 7 bases, and 24 bases lay between the germline ends. The CDR3 covers 16 residues. Germline assignment: CDR1 SGHTS and CDR2 YDEGEE. CDR3: CASSPSASRALWEQYF. In DNA form, the CDR3 reads TGTGCCAGCAGCCCCAGCGCCTCGAGGGCCCTGTGGGAGCAGTACTTC.

The chain combines TRBV6-1 with TRBJ1-1; D not resolved. There are 13 residues in the CDR3. V was shortened by 0 bases and J by 4 bases, with 6 bases between the two germline ends. Germline lookup yields CDR1 MNHNS and CDR2 SASEGT. DNA for the CDR3: TGTGCCAGCAGTGAAGCCCGGGGCACTGAAGCTTTCTTT. It translates to CASSEARGTEAFF.

V and J are TRBV19 and TRBJ1-2; 9 bases fit TRBD1. This CDR3 comprises 14 residues. CDR1 and CDR2 (germline): LNHDA, SQIVND (reference sequence). The V segment lost 5 bases and the J segment 8 bases; nucleotides outside the gene matches: 9. The CDR3 sequence: CASSLGQGVGGYTF. The CDR3 DNA reads TGTGCCAGTAGTTTGGGACAGGGAGTCGGCGGCTACACCTTC.

This sequence joins TRBV6-2 or TRBV6-3 and TRBJ2-3; TRBD2 matches at 8 bases. The trim removed 6 bases at V and 3 bases at J, leaving 11 bases unmatched. The CDR3 is 16 residues long. CDR1 MNHEY and CDR2 SVGEGT come from the germline V gene. The CDR3 sequence: CASSKAGGRMTDTQYF. The CDR3 coding sequence is TGTGCCAGCAGCAAAGCCGGCGGGAGGATGACAGATACGCAGTATTTT.

V is TRBV12-3 or TRBV12-4 and J is TRBJ1-2; 9 bases are shared with TRBD1. The length of the CDR3 is 13 residues. J was trimmed by 8 bases and V by 6 bases; bases with no gene match: 7. The CDR3 loop reads CASSSTGGDGYTF. The CDR3 DNA follows: TGTGCCAGCAGCTCGACAGGGGGAGACGGCTACACCTTC.

V and J are TRBV9 and TRBJ2-4; D perhaps matches TRBD2 (5 bases). CDR1 is SGDLS, CDR2 YYNGEE, per germline. The CDR3 length is 14 residues. V was clipped by 0 bases and J by 6 bases, with 10 bases between them. The chain's CDR3 is CASSVEGAGNIQYF. In DNA form, the CDR3 reads TGTGCCAGCAGCGTAGAAGGCGCGGGAAACATTCAGTACTTC.

The chain joins TRBV29-1 to TRBJ1-2, with D possibly matching TRBD1 (6 bases). Germline values: CDR1 SQVTM, CDR2 ANQGSEA. Trimming shortened V by 6 bases and J by 4 bases, and 18 bases separated the two germline ends. The CDR3 consists of 14 residues. The CDR3 protein is CSVVLRGAVYGYTF. In DNA form, the CDR3 reads TGCAGCGTGGTCCTTCGGGGGGCAGTCTATGGCTACACCTTC.

The V and J genes are TRBV11-3 and TRBJ2-1; 8 bases match TRBD2. CDR1 is SGHNT, CDR2 YENEEA, per germline. V trimming: 4 bases; J trimming: 1 base; junction bases outside the gene matches: 6. This CDR3 contains 16 residues. CDR3 nucleotides: TGTGCCAGCAGCTCGGGACTAGACATTTCCTACAATGAGCAGTTCTTC. Amino acids: CASSSGLDISYNEQFF.

Concerning this clone itself: A junction boundary mismatches the germline segment, possibly from a read error. The chain uses TRBV27 and TRBJ2-2; 8 bases agree with TRBD1. From germline, CDR1 is MNHEY and CDR2 SMNVEV (reference sequence). CDR3 length: 20 amino acids. This chain's CDR3 is CATSLYAGQGIFENTGELFF. The CDR3 DNA reads as TGTGCCACCAGTTTATATGCTGGACAGGGTATCTTCGAGAACACCGGGGAGCTGTTTTTT.

The chain carries TRBV10-3 and TRBJ2-4, with 7 bases aligning to TRBD1. The trim removed 3 bases at V and 4 bases at J, leaving 0 bases unmatched. This CDR3 region has 13 residues. Germline assignment: CDR1 ENHRY and CDR2 SYGVKD. The CDR3 here is CAISDRGKNIQYF. The CDR3 bases are TGTGCCATCAGTGACAGGGGGAAAAACATTCAGTACTTC.

CDR3 nucleotide sequence: TGTGCCTGGAGCCAGGCAGACACTGAAGCTTTCTTT. Its protein is CAWSQADTEAFF. The rearrangement joins TRBV30 to TRBJ1-1; D gene uncertain. Trimming took 3 bases from V and 3 from J, leaving 8 bases between them. The CDR3 is made up of 12 amino acids. Germline V CDR1 and CDR2: GTSNPN, SVGIG (reference sequence).

The genes are TRBV19 and TRBJ1-2, with 8 bases matching TRBD1. Looked up from germline, CDR1 is LNHDA and CDR2 is SQIVND (reference sequence). The V gene end was trimmed by 10 bases and the J gene end by 4 bases; junction bases not matched to a gene: 11. The CDR3 runs to 14 residues. CDR3 in amino acids: CATGSGGKSYGYTF. The DNA of the CDR3 is TGTGCCACCGGGTCAGGGGGCAAGTCCTATGGCTACACCTTC.

This clone was detected once. This chain links TRBV19 with TRBJ1-4; D is perhaps TRBD1 (6 bases). Trimming shortened V by 5 bases and J by 5 bases, and 9 bases separated the two germline ends. The CDR3 runs 13 residues. Germline CDR1 LNHDA, CDR2 SQIVND (reference sequence). The CDR3 nucleotides read TGTGCCAGTAGTTTTCAGGGGAATGAAAAACTGTTTTTT. Protein product: CASSFQGNEKLFF.

The CDR3 spells CASSRGLGQLNEQYF. Written as DNA, the CDR3 is TGTGCCAGTAGTAGGGGGCTCGGACAGCTGAACGAGCAGTACTTC. This sequence joins TRBV19 and TRBJ2-7, with TRBD1 as a possible D gene (6 bases). Germline values: CDR1 LNHDA, CDR2 SQIVND (reference sequence). V dropped 4 bases and J dropped 5 bases, with 18 bases sitting between them. This CDR3 spans 15 amino acids.

The rearrangement uses TRBV30 and TRBJ1-3, with 8 nucleotides matching TRBD1. The CDR3 extends over 16 amino acids. J gave up 0 bases and V 2 bases, and 6 bases lay outside the gene matches. From germline, CDR1 is GTSNPN and CDR2 SVGIG (reference sequence). CDR3 sequence reads: CAWSYGTGGSGNTIYF. CDR3 bases: TGTGCCTGGAGTTACGGGACAGGCGGCTCTGGAAACACCATATATTTT.

The chain employs TRBV28 and TRBJ1-6; D is unresolved. The CDR3 consists of 17 residues. CDR1 is MDHEN and CDR2 is SYDVKM in the germline V gene. Trimming cost V 3 bases and J 4 bases, with 16 bases left between them. For the CDR3, the DNA is TGTGCCAGCAGTTTCCGGAGAACCGGGATTTATAATTCACCCCTCCACTTT. Its protein product is CASSFRRTGIYNSPLHF.

The rearrangement uses TRBV5-1 and TRBJ2-2; no definite D call. CDR1 is SGHRS, CDR2 YFSETQ, per germline. The germline V and J ends were trimmed by 3 bases and 4 bases, with 22 bases remaining between them. This CDR3 is 18 amino acids long. The DNA of the CDR3 is TGCGCCAGCAGCTCCGAACAAATCCGCGCCAGATTCACCGGGGAGCTGTTTTTT. It yields the protein CASSSEQIRARFTGELFF. The full variable domain, its missing parts supplied by reference TRBV5-1 and TRBJ2-2, is KAGVTQTPRYLIKTRGQQVTLSCSPISGHRSVSWYQQTPGQGLQFLFEYFSETQRNKGNFPGRFSGRQFSNSRSEMNVSTLELGDSALYLCASSSEQIRARFTGELFFGEGSRLTVL.

The chain couples TRBV11-2 to TRBJ2-7; unclear D gene. Per the germline V gene, CDR1 is SGHAT and CDR2 is FQNNGV. The ends were cut back, 1 base at V and 6 bases at J, with 7 bases in the middle. The CDR3 extends over 12 amino acids. CDR3 DNA: TGTGCCAGCAGCTTAGTTGGGGTCGAGCAGTACTTC. It encodes CASSLVGVEQYF.

CDR3 DNA sequence: TGTGCCAGCAGCCAAGAACGGACCCGAAACACCGGGGAGCTGTTTTTT. Its protein product is CASSQERTRNTGELFF. The rearrangement links TRBV14 to TRBJ2-2; D not resolved. The CDR3 is 16 residues long. The germline V gene encodes CDR1 SGHDN and CDR2 FVKESK. Trimming took 0 bases from V and 2 from J, leaving 10 bases between them.